This entry concerns a single T cell receptor (beta chain). Unique molecular identifiers were used to barcode this TCRbeta library. MiXCR, applied by TCRdb to the PCR reads, yields one record per CDR3 protein. The sample comprises approximately 640,000 distinct CDR3 sequences, over 15% of which are singletons, and 1.1% rests with the top ten. The record originates from a study of T-cell reconstitution after alpha-beta-depleted transplantation in children. This sample comprised PBMCs from the stem cell graft donor, obtained from the stem cell graft. The origin of this receptor is a human donor who donated a stem cell graft to a child with acute myeloid leukemia.

The CDR3 here is CASSTLGASGNTIYF. CDR3 DNA sequence: TGTGCCAGCAGCACCCTGGGGGCATCCGGAAACACCATATATTTT. This chain joins TRBV6-6 and TRBJ1-3, with D possibly TRBD1 on 6 matching bases. Germline V gene sequence: CDR1 MNHNY, CDR2 SVGAGI (reference sequence). The CDR3 sequence is 15 residues long. Trimming removed 6 bases at V and 4 bases at J, with 16 bases between.